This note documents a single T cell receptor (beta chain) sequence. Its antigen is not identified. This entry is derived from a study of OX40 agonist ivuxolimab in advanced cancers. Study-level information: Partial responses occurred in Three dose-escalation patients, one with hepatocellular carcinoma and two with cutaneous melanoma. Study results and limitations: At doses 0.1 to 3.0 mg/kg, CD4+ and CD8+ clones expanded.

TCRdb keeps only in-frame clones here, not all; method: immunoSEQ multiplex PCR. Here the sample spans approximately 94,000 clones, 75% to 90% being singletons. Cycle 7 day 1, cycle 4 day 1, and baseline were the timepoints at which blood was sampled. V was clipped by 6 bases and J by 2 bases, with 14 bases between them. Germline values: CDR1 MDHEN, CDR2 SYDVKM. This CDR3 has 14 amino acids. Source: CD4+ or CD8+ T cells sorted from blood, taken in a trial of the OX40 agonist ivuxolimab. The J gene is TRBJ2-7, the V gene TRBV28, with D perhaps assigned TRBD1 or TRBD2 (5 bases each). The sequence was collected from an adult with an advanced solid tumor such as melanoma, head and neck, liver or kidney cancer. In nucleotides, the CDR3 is TGTGCCAGCAGAAAACAGTCGGGGCCCTACGAGCAGTACTTC. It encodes CASRKQSGPYEQYF.